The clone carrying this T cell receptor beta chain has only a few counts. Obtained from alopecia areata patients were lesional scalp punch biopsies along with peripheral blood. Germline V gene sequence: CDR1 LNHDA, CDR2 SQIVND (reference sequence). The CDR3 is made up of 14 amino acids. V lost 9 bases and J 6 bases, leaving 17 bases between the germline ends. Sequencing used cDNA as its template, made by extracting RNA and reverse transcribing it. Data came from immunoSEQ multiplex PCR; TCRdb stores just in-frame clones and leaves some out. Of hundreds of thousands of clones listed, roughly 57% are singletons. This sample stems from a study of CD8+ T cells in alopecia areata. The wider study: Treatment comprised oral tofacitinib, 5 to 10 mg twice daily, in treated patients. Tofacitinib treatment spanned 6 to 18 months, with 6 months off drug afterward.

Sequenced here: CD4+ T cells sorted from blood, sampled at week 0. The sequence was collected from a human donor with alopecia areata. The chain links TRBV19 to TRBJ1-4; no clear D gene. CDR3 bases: TGTGCCAGCCTCCCGCGGGGAATGGATGAAAAACTGTTTTTT. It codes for CASLPRGMDEKLFF.